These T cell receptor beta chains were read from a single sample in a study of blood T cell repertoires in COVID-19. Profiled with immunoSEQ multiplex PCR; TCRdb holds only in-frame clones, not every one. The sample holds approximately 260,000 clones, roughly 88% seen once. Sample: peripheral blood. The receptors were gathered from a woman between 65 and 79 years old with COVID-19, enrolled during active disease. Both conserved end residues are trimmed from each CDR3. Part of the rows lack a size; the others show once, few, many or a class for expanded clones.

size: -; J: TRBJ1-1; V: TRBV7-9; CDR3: ASSFQGEGTEAF
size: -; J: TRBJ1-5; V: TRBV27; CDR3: ASSFSRVGNQPQH
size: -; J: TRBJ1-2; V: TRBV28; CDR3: ASSPGQQFNYGYT
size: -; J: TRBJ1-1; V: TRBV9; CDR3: ASSVQVNTEAF
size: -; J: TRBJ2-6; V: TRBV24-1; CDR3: ATSDGRTGRAGANVLT
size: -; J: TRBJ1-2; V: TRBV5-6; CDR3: ASSRPGQGYGYT
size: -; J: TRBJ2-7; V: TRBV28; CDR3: ASSVQGGWQY
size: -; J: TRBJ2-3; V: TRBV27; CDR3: ASGQGVADTQY
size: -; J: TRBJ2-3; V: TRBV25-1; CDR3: ASSDFGTSGRAGDTQY
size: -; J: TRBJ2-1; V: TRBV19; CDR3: ASSTQTSGISNEQF
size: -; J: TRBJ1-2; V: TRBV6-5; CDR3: ASSWSGLSAYT
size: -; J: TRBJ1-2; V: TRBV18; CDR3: ASSPPRIFNYGYT
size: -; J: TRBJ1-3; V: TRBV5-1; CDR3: ASSLASGQSSGNTIY
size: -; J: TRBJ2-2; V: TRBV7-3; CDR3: ASSLTGGSTGELF
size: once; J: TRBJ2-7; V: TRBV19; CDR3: ASSGRGEQY
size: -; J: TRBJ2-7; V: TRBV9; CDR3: ASSASGVDNEQY
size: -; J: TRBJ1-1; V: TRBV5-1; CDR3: ASSTERLDTEAF
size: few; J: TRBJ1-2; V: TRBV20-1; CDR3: SVRGWGYT
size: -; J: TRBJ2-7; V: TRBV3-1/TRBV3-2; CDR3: ASSQVLTGVPYEQY
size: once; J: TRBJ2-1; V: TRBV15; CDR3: ATSRDLASDSYNEQF
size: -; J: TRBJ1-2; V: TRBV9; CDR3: ASNNWDNANYGYT
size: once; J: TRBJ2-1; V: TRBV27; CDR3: ASSRGLEQF
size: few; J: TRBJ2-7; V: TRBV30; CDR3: AWTMGAVNKQY
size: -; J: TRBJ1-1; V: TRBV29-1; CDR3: SVVSRAMNTEAF
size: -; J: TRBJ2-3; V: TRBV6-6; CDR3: ASSLAGGGADTQY
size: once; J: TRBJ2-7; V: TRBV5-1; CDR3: ASTRQGSSYEQY
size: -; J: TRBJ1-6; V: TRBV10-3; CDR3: AISPRPTDKDSPLH
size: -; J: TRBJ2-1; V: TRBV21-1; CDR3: ASSIGTGSNEQF
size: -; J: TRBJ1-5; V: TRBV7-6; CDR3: ASSLATGGEQPQH
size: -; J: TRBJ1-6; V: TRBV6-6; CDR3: ASDATGNSPLH
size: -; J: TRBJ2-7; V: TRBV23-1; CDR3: ASSLNRTSGRPTYEQY
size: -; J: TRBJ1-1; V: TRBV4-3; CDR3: ASSQDWGLRGPNTEAF
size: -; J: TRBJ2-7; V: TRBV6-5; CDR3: ASSTFTTNTYEQY
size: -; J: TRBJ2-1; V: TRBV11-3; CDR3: ASSLGGQNNEQF
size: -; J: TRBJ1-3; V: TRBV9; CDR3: ASSAPSNGDTIY
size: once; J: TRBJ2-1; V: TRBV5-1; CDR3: ASTPTGAGNEQF
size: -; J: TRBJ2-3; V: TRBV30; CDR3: AWSIPSGMAQY
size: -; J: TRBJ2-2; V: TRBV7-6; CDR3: ASSPGLSPNTGELF
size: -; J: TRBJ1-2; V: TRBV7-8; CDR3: ASSLVPGAAAGYT
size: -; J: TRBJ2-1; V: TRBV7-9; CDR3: ASSLTSGMTKWSYNEQF
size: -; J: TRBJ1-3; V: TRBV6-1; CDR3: ASSEARGALSGNTIY
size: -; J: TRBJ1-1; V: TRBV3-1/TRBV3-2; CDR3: ASSQALVGGHTEAF
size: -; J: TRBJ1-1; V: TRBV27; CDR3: ASRSLGMWNTEAF
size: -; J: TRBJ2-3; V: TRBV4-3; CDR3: ASSRRRGLLAGGRARTDTQY
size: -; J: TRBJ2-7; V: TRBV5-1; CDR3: ASSLVGQGSYEQY
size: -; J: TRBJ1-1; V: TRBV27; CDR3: ASSRGTFNTEAF
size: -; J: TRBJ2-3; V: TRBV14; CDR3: ASSLGWASGRTSTDTQY
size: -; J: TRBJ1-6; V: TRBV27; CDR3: ASSSAGGSPLH
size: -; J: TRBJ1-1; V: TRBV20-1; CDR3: SASSIEAGGLEAF
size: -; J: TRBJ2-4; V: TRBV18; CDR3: ASSGLDIQY
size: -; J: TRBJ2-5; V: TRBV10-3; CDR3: AISVGTGGLETQY